These 16 T cell receptor beta chains share one sample of origin, sequenced in a study of cytomegalovirus exposure and HLA in healthy donors. PCR employed 60 Vbeta and 13 Jbeta primers. Sequencing used immunoSEQ multiplex PCR; TCRdb keeps in-frame clones, though not all of them. The sample has under 200,000 clones; about an eighth are singletons. Sequencing was done on a sample of PBMCs. These TCRs come from a man aged 45-60 years in good health and CMV-seropositive.

The chain links TRBV2 to TRBJ2-2; 9 nucleotides align to TRBD2. CDR1 SNHLY and CDR2 FYNNEI come from the germline V gene. The CDR3 is made up of 15 amino acids. V gave up 2 bases and J gave up 5 bases; unmatched junction bases: 3. CDR3 loop: CASSESGGPTGELFF. The CDR3, as DNA: TGTGCCAGCAGTGAAAGCGGGGGGCCGACCGGGGAGCTGTTTTTT.

V usage is TRBV28 and J usage is TRBJ1-6; tentatively, D is TRBD1 (6 bases). The CDR3 is made up of 16 amino acids. Germline lookup yields CDR1 MDHEN and CDR2 SYDVKM. V dropped 5 bases and J dropped 2 bases, with 13 bases sitting between them. CDR3 sequence reads: CASSRDTSPYNSPLHF. The CDR3 bases are TGTGCCAGCAGTAGGGACACCAGCCCCTATAATTCACCCCTCCACTTT.

The chain combines TRBV4-3 with TRBJ1-2, with 8 bases matching TRBD1. CDR1 LGHNA and CDR2 YSLEER come from the germline V gene. CDR3 length: 14 residues. V gave up 4 bases and J gave up 8 bases; unmatched junction bases: 9. The CDR3, as DNA: TGCGCCAGCAGCCCTCAACAGGGGGTTTACGGCTACACCTTC. Translation: CASSPQQGVYGYTF.

The sample holds a few counts of this clone. The chain employs TRBV5-8 and TRBJ2-5; 8 bases map to TRBD2. Trimming at V came to 4 bases and at J to 4 bases, leaving 9 bases not matched to a gene. Germline CDR1 and CDR2: SGHTS and YDEGEE. The CDR3 is 15 amino acids. DNA of the CDR3: TGTGCCAGCAGCCCGGGACTAGTTTACGGAGAGACCCAGTACTTC. The encoded protein is CASSPGLVYGETQYF.

The chain joins TRBV7-2 to TRBJ2-6; tentative D call: TRBD2 (5 bases). The CDR3 is 14 residues long. Germline-derived CDR1 and CDR2 are SGHTA and FQGNSA. V lost 5 bases, J lost 3 bases, and 8 bases lay in between. The CDR3 sequence is CASSRDFGANVLTF. The CDR3 coding sequence is TGTGCCAGCAGCCGGGATTTTGGGGCCAACGTCCTGACTTTC.

This clone was observed a handful of times. The chain uses TRBV4-3 and TRBJ2-2, with a possible D match to TRBD1 (5 bases). The CDR3 length is 15 residues. The V gene's germline CDR1 is LGHNA and CDR2 YSLEER. Between the trimmed V and J ends, which lost 1 base and 6 bases, there was a span of 12 bases. CDR3 loop: CASSQVTQGAGELFF. For the CDR3, the DNA is TGCGCCAGCAGCCAAGTAACTCAGGGCGCCGGGGAGCTGTTTTTT.

This chain joins TRBV1 and TRBJ2-5; TRBD2, the D gene given by the table, was not confirmed from the DNA. TRBV1 is classified as a pseudogene. This CDR3 has 17 residues. In DNA form, the CDR3 reads TGCACCAGCAGCCCAGGGTTAGCGGGAGACTCTCAAGAGACCCAGTACTTC. Translated, it gives CTSSPGLAGDSQETQYF.

This clone occurred a few times. The chain recombines TRBV4-1 with TRBJ1-6; tentatively, D is TRBD1 (6 bases). CDR1 is MGHRA and CDR2 is YSYEKL in the germline V gene. This CDR3 comprises 14 residues. Trimming removed 5 bases from V and 9 bases from J, with 14 bases in between. In nucleotides, the CDR3 is TGCGCCAGCAGCGTTGGGGCAGGGGCTTCACCCCTCCACTTT. Protein product: CASSVGAGASPLHF.

The chain recombines TRBV7-8 with TRBJ1-1, with a tentative D call TRBD1 (5 bases). Germline V gene data show CDR1 as SGHVS and CDR2 as FQNEAQ. V gave up 1 base and J gave up 5 bases, with 14 bases separating them. The CDR3 covers 15 residues. DNA for the CDR3: TGTGCCAGCAGCTTAGGTCGATCAGGGCCGACTGAAGCTTTCTTT. Encoded protein: CASSLGRSGPTEAFF.

This clone was seen more than once but under ten times. The J gene is TRBJ2-6, the V gene TRBV27, with 10 nucleotides matching TRBD1. The CDR3 runs 15 residues. V gave up 8 bases and J gave up 4 bases; unmatched junction bases: 5. Germline values: CDR1 MNHEY, CDR2 SMNVEV (reference sequence). CDR3 sequence reads: CASRQGAAGANVLTF. Here the CDR3 DNA reads TGTGCCAGCCGACAGGGGGCAGCCGGGGCCAACGTCCTGACTTTC.

The gene calls are TRBV12-2 and TRBJ1-5. TRBV12-2 counts as a pseudogene. The CDR3 length is 14 residues. Written as DNA, the CDR3 is TGTGCAAGTCGCTTAATAACGGTAGATCAGCCCCAGCATTTT. As protein: CASRLITVDQPQHF.

Only a few counts were recorded for this clone. The V call is TRBV19, the J call TRBJ1-5, with no clear D. The germline V gene has CDR1 LNHDA and CDR2 SQIVND (reference sequence). Trimming left V 1 base short and J 3 bases short, with 7 bases between. The CDR3 runs 14 residues. In DNA, the CDR3 is TGTGCCAGTAGTATAGCGGGATACAATCAGCCCCAGCATTTT. It codes for CASSIAGYNQPQHF.

This clone was counted a few times. J is TRBJ1-2 and V is TRBV4-2, with TRBD1 matching over 9 bases. Germline CDR1 LGHNA, CDR2 YNFKEQ. J lost 4 bases, V lost 2 bases, and 8 bases had no gene match. CDR3 size: 16 residues. DNA for the CDR3: TGTGCCAGCAGCCAATCACTGGGGACAGGGAGCTATGGCTACACCTTC. As protein: CASSQSLGTGSYGYTF.

This clone was observed a few times. The V and J genes are TRBV19 and TRBJ1-2, with a possible D match to TRBD1 (6 bases). The CDR3 length is 15 residues. Trimming shortened V by 5 bases and J by 6 bases, and 19 bases separated the two germline ends. The germline V gene encodes CDR1 LNHDA and CDR2 SQIVND (reference sequence). The CDR3 loop is CASSARRGSGDGYTF. CDR3 nucleotides: TGTGCCAGTAGTGCCCGCAGGGGCAGCGGGGATGGCTACACCTTC.

The rearrangement uses TRBV27 and TRBJ1-3; D uncertain. There are 16 residues in the CDR3. Germline CDR1 reads MNHEY; CDR2 reads SMNVEV (reference sequence). Trimming took 5 bases from V and 0 from J, leaving 14 bases between them. The CDR3 DNA reads as TGTGCCAGCAGTCCCGCCCGACTCGGCTCTGGAAACACCATATATTTT. Translation gives CASSPARLGSGNTIYF.

This clone has only a few counts. This chain joins TRBV5-6 and TRBJ2-3; 10 positions match TRBD2. Trimming at V came to 0 bases and at J to 4 bases, leaving 5 bases not matched to a gene. Germline CDR1 SGHDT, CDR2 YYEEEE. This CDR3 comprises 16 residues. The CDR3 loop is CASSLAQRGGADTQYF. In nucleotides, the CDR3 is TGTGCCAGCAGCTTGGCCCAGCGGGGGGGCGCAGATACGCAGTATTTT.